The T cell receptor beta chain described here comes from a study of STAT5B mutations in CD4+ large granular lymphocyte leukemia. CDR1 and CDR2 from the germline V gene are SNHLY and FYNNEI. This CDR3 has 15 amino acids. Deletions cut 7 bases from V and 0 bases from J, with 15 bases between. This was a survey-level run. Only in-frame clones appear in the TCRdb table, and some are missing; sequencing was by immunoSEQ multiplex PCR. The data contain tens of thousands of clones, around three quarters of them seen just once; the ten biggest clones take up about 2.1%. Sequenced: CD4+ T cells from blood buffy coats. The chain uses TRBV2 and TRBJ1-1, with a tentative D call TRBD1 (6 bases). This receptor was obtained from a human donor in good health. The CDR3 sequence: CASTRTANMNTEAFF. As DNA, the CDR3 is TGTGCCAGCACCCGGACAGCCAACATGAACACTGAAGCTTTCTTT.